This T cell receptor (beta chain) was recovered during a study of blood T cell repertoires in COVID-19. Across the whole study: The United States, Italy and Spain were the sources of the acute and convalescent COVID-19 samples. Sample material is recorded as cDNA or gDNA derived from T cells, B-cell-depleted T cells, or PBMCs.

The method was immunoSEQ multiplex PCR; TCRdb's version includes in-frame clones alone and lacks a portion of them. The table lists hundreds of thousands of clones, approximately 87% of them singletons. After removal of 4 bases from V and 8 bases from J, the junction contained 9 bases not matched to a gene. CDR3 length: 14 amino acids. Germline-derived CDR1 and CDR2 are LGHNA and YNFKEQ. Seattle researchers signed up patients amid active infection and tracked them longitudinally. This chain joins TRBV4-2 and TRBJ1-1, with 8 bases fitting TRBD1. Sequencing input: peripheral blood. The sequence came from a woman between 45 and 60 years old with COVID-19, enrolled during active disease. The CDR3, as DNA: TGTGCCAGCAGCCTCACTGAGCGGACAGGGGAAGCTTTCTTT. Its protein is CASSLTERTGEAFF.